This is a list of T cell receptor beta chains from one sample in a study of cytomegalovirus exposure and HLA in healthy donors. TCRdb's table, derived via immunoSEQ multiplex PCR, lists solely in-frame clones and lacks some. This sample carries under 150,000 clones, more than 75% of them seen once, and the ten largest clones take about 3%. Sequencing input: PBMCs. These receptors all stem from a female donor in good health and CMV-seronegative. Each CDR3 is given with its conserved first and last residue. A D gene is named only where the DNA matches it firmly. The size entry is marked missing in some rows and otherwise reads once, few, many or a size class.

-	-	TRBJ2-3	TRBV30	TGTGCCTGGACCTTAAGAGATTTTGGGGCAGAGACGCAGTATTTT	CAWTLRDFGAETQYF
TRBD2	-	TRBJ2-3	TRBV27	TGTGCCAGCCGCTTAACACTAGCGGGAGTGGCAGATACGCAGTATTTT	CASRLTLAGVADTQYF
TRBD1	-	TRBJ1-1	TRBV27	TGTGCCAGCAGTCGGACAGGGGTCAACACTGAAGCTTTCTTT	CASSRTGVNTEAFF
-	-	TRBJ2-1	TRBV4-1	TGCGCCAGCCGCTCAGCCCGGGGAAACAATGAGCAGTTCTTC	CASRSARGNNEQFF
TRBD2	-	TRBJ2-7	TRBV5-6	TGTGCCAGCAGCTTGGAAGGTAGCGGGGGCGGATATTCCTACGAGCAGTACTTC	CASSLEGSGGGYSYEQYF
TRBD1	-	TRBJ2-7	TRBV9	TGTGCCAGCAGCGTAGGTAGGGACAGGAGATACGAGCAGTACTTC	CASSVGRDRRYEQYF
TRBD2	once	TRBJ2-7	TRBV28	TGTGCCAGCAGTGGGACTAGCGGGACTGAGCAGTACTTC	CASSGTSGTEQYF
TRBD2	-	TRBJ2-7	TRBV4-3	TGCGCCAGCAGCCAAGATGTGGCCGGGACTAGCTTTCCGTACGAGCAGTACTTC	CASSQDVAGTSFPYEQYF
-	-	TRBJ2-1	TRBV5-1	TGCGCCAGCAGCTTGCCAGCGGAGGGAAATGAGCAGTTCTTC	CASSLPAEGNEQFF
-	once	TRBJ2-7	TRBV18	TGTGCCAGCTCCCCGGGGCTAGCGAATTACGAGCAGTACTTC	CASSPGLANYEQYF
-	-	TRBJ2-7	TRBV11-3	TGTGCCAGCACAGGGCAGCCAACATCAGAAGGCCCCCGGGTACTCTACGAGCAGTACTTC	CASTGQPTSEGPRVLYEQYF
-	-	TRBJ2-3	TRBV7-3	TGTGCCAGCAGCTTAAATCGGGCAGATACGCAGTATTTT	CASSLNRADTQYF
-	-	TRBJ2-2	TRBV7-3	TGTGCCAGCAGTCAGGACAGCTTCACCGGGGAGCTGTTTTTT	CASSQDSFTGELFF
-	-	TRBJ1-1	TRBV27	TGTGCCAGCAGCTCCAGACGGACAGCCGAAGCTTTCTTT	CASSSRRTAEAFF
-	-	TRBJ1-2	TRBV7-9	TGTGCCAGCAGCTTAGGAGTCCAGCGGGGCTACACCTTC	CASSLGVQRGYTF
TRBD1	-	TRBJ1-3	TRBV19	TGTGCCAGTAGTACCCCGGGACAGATCCAATATTTT	CASSTPGQIQYF
-	-	TRBJ1-1	TRBV7-7	TGTGCTAGCAGCCGGGTTTCGAACACTGAAGCTTTCTTT	CASSRVSNTEAFF
-	-	TRBJ1-2	TRBV2	TGTGCCAGCAGTGGGGCCGGCCTATTCAGTGACACCTTC	CASSGAGLFSDTF
-	-	TRBJ2-3	TRBV7-2	TGTGCCAGCAGCTTAGAGAGCGCTTTGAGATATGACCACACAGATACGCAGTATTTT	CASSLESALRYDHTDTQYF
TRBD1	-	TRBJ2-7	TRBV27	TGTGCCAGCAGTAAGCGACAGGGAGTCGACGAGCAGTACTTC	CASSKRQGVDEQYF
TRBD2	-	TRBJ2-7	TRBV11-2	TGTGCCAGCAGCTTAGGAGGGCTAGCGGGAACCCTCTACGAGCAGTACTTC	CASSLGGLAGTLYEQYF
-	-	TRBJ2-3	TRBV13	TGTGCCAGCAGTCGTACAGGGTATGATACGCAGTATTTT	CASSRTGYDTQYF
TRBD1	few	TRBJ1-2	TRBV2	TGTGCCAGCAGTGAAGTAAACAGGGGTGGCTACACCTTC	CASSEVNRGGYTF
TRBD1	-	TRBJ2-5	TRBV7-8	TGTGCCAGCAGCTTGGACAGGAGACAAGAGACCCAGTACTTC	CASSLDRRQETQYF
-	few	TRBJ1-2	TRBV10-3	TGTGCCATCAGTGAGCGTCGCGGGGAGGGACTCTATGGCTACACCTTC	CAISERRGEGLYGYTF
-	many	TRBJ2-4	TRBV10-3	TGTGCCATCAGTGACGAGTCAAACATTCAGTACTTC	CAISDESNIQYF
TRBD1	-	TRBJ1-2	TRBV7-9	TGTGCCAGCAGCCCACCCGAGGGGGCTTACTATGGCTACACCTTC	CASSPPEGAYYGYTF
-	-	TRBJ1-1	TRBV6-5	TGTGCCAGCAGTTACACGGTAGCCATGAACACTGAAGCTTTCTTT	CASSYTVAMNTEAFF
-	-	TRBJ1-1	TRBV5-6	TGTGCCAGCAGCTTGGGCCCAGGGGCGAACACTGAAGCTTTCTTT	CASSLGPGANTEAFF
-	-	TRBJ1-5	TRBV28	TGTGCCAGCAGTTTTGGGACACCCAATCAGCCCCAGCATTTT	CASSFGTPNQPQHF
TRBD1	-	TRBJ2-5	TRBV10-3	TGTGCCACCTGGGGGGGACAGGGCCAGGAAGAGACCCAGTACTTC	CATWGGQGQEETQYF
-	few	TRBJ1-2	TRBV4-3	TGCGCCAGCAGCCAAGATTTAGCAAATCCAGTTTATGGCTACACCTTC	CASSQDLANPVYGYTF
-	-	TRBJ1-5	TRBV2	TGTGCCAGCAGAGCAGGGTATGGACAGCCCCAGCATTTT	CASRAGYGQPQHF
TRBD1	-	TRBJ2-7	TRBV7-8	TGTGCCAGCAGCCAACAGGGGGACTCCTACGAGCAGTACTTC	CASSQQGDSYEQYF
TRBD1	few	TRBJ2-2	TRBV2	TGTGCCAGCAGTGAATCAGGGGGCAAGAACACCGGGGAGCTGTTTTTT	CASSESGGKNTGELFF
-	-	TRBJ1-2	TRBV21-1	TGTGCCAGCCGCAAACCGTGTGGGGGGTACAACTATGGCTACACCTTC	CASRKPCGGYNYGYTF
TRBD1	-	TRBJ1-2	TRBV25-1	TGTGCCAGCAGTGAATGGGGCCTTGACAGGGACGATGGCTACACCTTC	CASSEWGLDRDDGYTF
TRBD2	-	TRBJ2-7	TRBV4-3	TGCGCCAGCGGCGTTGCGGGAGGATACGAGCAGTACTTC	CASGVAGGYEQYF
-	-	TRBJ1-3	TRBV2	TGTGCCAGCAGTGAACGGGAGGGCCGCTCTGGAAACACCATATATTTT	CASSEREGRSGNTIYF
TRBD2	-	TRBJ2-2	TRBV5-4	TGTGCCAGCAGCGCTCCCGGGCGGGAGGGGGCCGGGGAGCTGTTTTTT	CASSAPGREGAGELFF
-	-	TRBJ2-2	TRBV7-9	TGTGCCAGCAGCTTAGCCCTCGCGAACACCGGGGAGCTGTTTTTT	CASSLALANTGELFF
TRBD1	-	TRBJ2-7	TRBV6-6	TGTGCCTCTTCGACAGGGGGCGAGCAGTACTTC	CASSTGGEQYF
-	-	TRBJ2-7	TRBV11-3	TGTGCCAGCAGCTTACTTCGAGGGTACGAGCAGTACTTC	CASSLLRGYEQYF
-	-	TRBJ2-7	TRBV5-4	TGTGCCAGCAGCTTGGACGGCGGGACGGGTCCCTACGAGCAGTACTTC	CASSLDGGTGPYEQYF
TRBD2	-	TRBJ2-2	TRBV4-3	TGCGCCAGCAGCCAAGATCTAGCGGGGGGCACCGGGGAGCTGTTTTTT	CASSQDLAGGTGELFF
TRBD2	-	TRBJ2-5	TRBV28	TGTGCCAGCAGGAGTAGCGGGGTGGGGACCCAGTACTTC	CASRSSGVGTQYF